This record covers a single T cell receptor beta chain. This table comes from immunoSEQ multiplex PCR, and its TCRdb copy is limited to in-frame clones, with some not included. Of tens of thousands of clones in the sample, about 90% are singletons; the top ten hold about 0.92%. The germline CDR1 and CDR2 sequences are MNHEY and SMNVEV (reference sequence). V was cut by 5 bases and J by 5 bases, with 9 bases left in between. The CDR3 runs 12 residues. These data come from a study of T cell changes during pregnancy in multiple sclerosis. The clonotype was recovered from a female donor with multiple sclerosis, enrolled in a pregnancy study. This chain links TRBV27 with TRBJ1-2; D might be TRBD1 (5 bases). The sample consisted of peripheral blood, taken in the second trimester of pregnancy. The DNA for the CDR3 is TGTGCCAGCAGTGACCAGGGTTATGGCTACACCTTC. This translates into CASSDQGYGYTF.